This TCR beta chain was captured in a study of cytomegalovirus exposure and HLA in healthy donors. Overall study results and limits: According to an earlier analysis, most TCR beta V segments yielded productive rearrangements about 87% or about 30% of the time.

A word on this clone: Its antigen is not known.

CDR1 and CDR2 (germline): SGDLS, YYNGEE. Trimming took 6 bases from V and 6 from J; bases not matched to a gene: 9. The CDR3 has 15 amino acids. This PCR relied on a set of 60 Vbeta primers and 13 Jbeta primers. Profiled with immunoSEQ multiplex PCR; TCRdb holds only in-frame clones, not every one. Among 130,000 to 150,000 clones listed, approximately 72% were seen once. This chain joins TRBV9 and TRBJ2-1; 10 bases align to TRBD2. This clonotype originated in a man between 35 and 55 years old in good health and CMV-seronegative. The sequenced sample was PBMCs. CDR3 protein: CASTPLAGSFNEQFF. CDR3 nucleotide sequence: TGTGCCAGCACCCCACTAGCGGGAAGCTTCAATGAGCAGTTCTTC.